The 18 T cell receptor beta chains reported below all come from one sample, sequenced in a study of technical replicates of blood from several donors. Sequencing was performed with immunoSEQ multiplex PCR; in TCRdb, only in-frame clones are kept and a portion is missing. This table has approximately 79,000 clones, about 97% appearing once. The sequenced sample was T cells isolated from PBMCs. These receptors were obtained from a human donor in good health.

The CDR3 region has the DNA TGTGCCAGTAGTACCACCCGCCGGGACAATAATTCACCCCTCCACTTT. Translation: CASSTTRRDNNSPLHF. The chain uses TRBV19 and TRBJ1-6, with D tentatively TRBD1 (6 bases). The CDR3 covers 16 residues. The V end lost 4 bases, the J end lost 5 bases, and 15 bases lay between the germline ends. Germline assignment: CDR1 LNHDA and CDR2 SQIVND (reference sequence).

J is TRBJ2-2 and V is TRBV10-3; TRBD1 matches 8 bases. This CDR3 is built from 16 residues. The J segment lost 6 bases and the V segment lost 0 bases, leaving 6 bases of the junction unmatched. Germline CDR1 is ENHRY and CDR2 is SYGVKD. The CDR3 here is CAISESWTGLPGELFF. The CDR3 DNA follows: TGTGCCATCAGTGAGTCGTGGACAGGGTTGCCCGGGGAGCTGTTTTTT.

The V call is TRBV18, the J call TRBJ1-2, with TRBD1 identical over 8 bases. Germline loops: CDR1 KGHSH, CDR2 LQKENI. J gave up 5 bases and V 5 bases, and 13 bases lay outside the gene matches. This CDR3 comprises 16 residues. The CDR3 loop reads CASSEHAGQVPYGYTF. The CDR3 nucleotides read TGTGCCAGCTCAGAGCACGCGGGACAGGTTCCTTATGGCTACACCTTC.

The chain carries TRBV30 and TRBJ2-1; no clear D gene. Trimming left V 0 bases short and J 2 bases short, with 8 bases between. This CDR3 has 14 residues. CDR1 and CDR2 from the germline V gene are GTSNPN and SVGIG (reference sequence). CDR3 coding DNA: TGTGCCTGGAGTGTGTTACGGGCCTACAATGAGCAGTTCTTC. Protein product: CAWSVLRAYNEQFF.

This chain connects TRBV19 to TRBJ2-1; 10 bases match TRBD1. The CDR3 spans 20 residues. Trimming cost V 5 bases and J 3 bases; bases outside gene matches: 19. Germline values: CDR1 LNHDA, CDR2 SQIVND (reference sequence). The CDR3 nucleotides read TGTGCCAGTAGTGTGACAGGGGGCGCGGTTGTCGGGGGATACTACAATGAGCAGTTCTTC. It yields the protein CASSVTGGAVVGGYYNEQFF. Variable domain in full (rest from reference TRBV19 and TRBJ2-1): DGGITQSPKYLFRKEGQNVTLSCEQNLNHDAMYWYRQDPGQGLRLIYYSQIVNDFQKGDIAEGYSVSREKKESFPLTVTSAQKNPTAFYLCASSVTGGAVVGGYYNEQFFGPGTRLTVL.

The V gene is TRBV11-2, the J gene TRBJ1-5, with D possibly being TRBD1 (6 bases). The CDR3 contains 16 residues. Germline V lookup: CDR1 SGHAT, CDR2 FQNNGV. Between the trimmed V and J ends, which lost 0 bases and 4 bases, there was a span of 13 bases. The CDR3 sequence is CASSLDNRVGNQPQHF. The CDR3 nucleotides are TGTGCCAGCAGCTTAGATAACAGGGTGGGTAATCAGCCCCAGCATTTT. Supplemented by reference TRBV11-2 and TRBJ1-5, the full variable domain reads EAGVAQSPRYKIIEKRQSVAFWCNPISGHATLYWYQQILGQGPKLLIQFQNNGVVDDSQLPKDRFSAERLKGVDSTLKIQPAKLEDSAVYLCASSLDNRVGNQPQHFGDGTRLSIL.

V gene TRBV19 combines with J gene TRBJ2-1; D is unresolved. The germline V and J ends were trimmed by 7 bases and 3 bases, with 7 bases remaining between them. Germline CDR1 reads LNHDA; CDR2 reads SQIVND (reference sequence). This CDR3 is built from 12 residues. This CDR3 reads CASNSNYNEQFF. The CDR3 DNA follows: TGTGCCAGTAATTCCAACTACAATGAGCAGTTCTTC.

The J gene is TRBJ2-7, the V gene TRBV6-1; 7 positions match TRBD1. V lost 3 bases, J lost 2 bases, and 1 base stayed unmatched. There are 13 residues in the CDR3. Germline CDR1 MNHNS, CDR2 SASEGT. CDR3: CASSDRGTYEQYF. As DNA, the CDR3 is TGTGCCAGCAGTGACAGGGGGACCTACGAGCAGTACTTC.

The chain uses TRBV6-1 and TRBJ1-3; TRBD1 agrees at 10 bases. V was pared by 3 bases and J by 6 bases, with 5 bases of the junction left unmatched. The CDR3 spans 15 residues. Germline V gene sequence: CDR1 MNHNS, CDR2 SASEGT. The CDR3 is CASSEMDRGENTIYF. The CDR3 DNA is TGTGCCAGCAGTGAGATGGACAGGGGGGAAAACACCATATATTTT.

The V call is TRBV4-1, the J call TRBJ2-1, with a tentative D call TRBD2 (5 bases). The V end was cut by 5 bases, the J end by 1 base, with 9 bases between. The CDR3 runs to 14 residues. The germline gives CDR1 MGHRA, CDR2 YSYEKL. The chain's CDR3 is CASSERKSYNEQFF. In nucleotides, the CDR3 is TGCGCCAGCAGCGAGCGGAAGTCCTACAATGAGCAGTTCTTC.

The gene calls are TRBV27 and TRBJ1-1, with D maybe TRBD1 (5 bases). Trimming removed 3 bases at V and 0 bases at J, with 14 bases between. Germline assignment: CDR1 MNHEY and CDR2 SMNVEV (reference sequence). This CDR3 comprises 16 residues. The CDR3 nucleotides read TGTGCCAGCAGTTTCGTCTTCCAGGGCATGAACACTGAAGCTTTCTTT. It specifies CASSFVFQGMNTEAFF.

The CDR3 DNA sequence: TGTGCCAGCAGCTTTCGGGCTGGACTCTCTGGGGCCAACGTCCTGACTTTC. This codes for CASSFRAGLSGANVLTF. The chain uses TRBV5-4 and TRBJ2-6, with a possible D match to TRBD2 (5 bases). The CDR3 spans 17 residues. Germline values: CDR1 SGHNT, CDR2 YYREEE (reference sequence). Trimming took off 2 bases at V and 0 bases at J, with 12 bases between the two ends. The whole variable domain, remainder taken from reference TRBV5-4 and TRBJ2-6, is ETGVTQSPTHLIKTRGQQVTLRCSSQSGHNTVSWYQQALGQGPQFIFQYYREEENGRGNFPPRFSGLQFPNYSSELNVNALELDDSALYLCASSFRAGLSGANVLTFGAGSRLTVL.

The chain employs TRBV4-2 and TRBJ2-1; 9 bases map to TRBD2. CDR1 LGHNA and CDR2 YNFKEQ come from the germline V gene. V was pared by 2 bases and J by 0 bases, with 5 bases of the junction left unmatched. The CDR3 totals 17 residues. The CDR3 protein is CASSQRLSGSSYNEQFF. The CDR3, as DNA: TGTGCCAGCAGCCAACGACTTAGCGGGAGCTCCTACAATGAGCAGTTCTTC.

The rearrangement joins TRBV28 to TRBJ2-2, with D possibly matching TRBD2 (5 bases). CDR3 length: 15 amino acids. The germline V gene encodes CDR1 MDHEN and CDR2 SYDVKM. Trimming took off 8 bases at V and 8 bases at J, with 21 bases between the two ends. The CDR3 reads CASSLFGGRGGELFF. CDR3 DNA sequence: TGTGCCAGCTCCCTATTTGGTGGGAGAGGAGGGGAGCTGTTTTTT.

The chain combines TRBV5-4 with TRBJ1-1; 11 bases fit TRBD1. V dropped 5 bases and J dropped 5; count of bases not matched to a gene: 5. Germline V gene lookup returns CDR1 SGHNT and CDR2 YYREEE (reference sequence). This CDR3 region has 14 residues. CDR3: CASRRTGGETEAFF. CDR3 nucleotide sequence: TGTGCCAGCAGGAGGACAGGGGGCGAAACTGAAGCTTTCTTT.

This chain connects TRBV30 to TRBJ1-4, with a tentative D call TRBD1 (6 bases). V shed 5 bases and J shed 2 bases, with 9 bases lying between them. Per germline, CDR1 GTSNPN and CDR2 SVGIG (reference sequence). The CDR3 has 13 amino acids. CDR3 amino acids: CAWADRTNEKLFF. CDR3 in DNA: TGTGCCTGGGCAGACAGGACTAATGAAAAACTGTTTTTT.

The chain employs TRBV5-4 and TRBJ1-1; 7 bases match TRBD1. Germline V gene data show CDR1 as SGHNT and CDR2 as YYREEE (reference sequence). The CDR3 consists of 16 residues. With V trimmed by 4 bases and J by 1 base, 10 bases remained unmatched. In nucleotides, the CDR3 is TGTGCCAGCAGCCCCGGGACAGCCGGAACGAACACTGAAGCTTTCTTT. This sequence encodes CASSPGTAGTNTEAFF.

The chain recombines TRBV28 with TRBJ2-7, with D perhaps TRBD2 (6 bases). The CDR3 is made up of 15 amino acids. The germline CDR1 and CDR2 sequences are MDHEN and SYDVKM. Trimming removed 3 bases from V and 0 bases from J, with 12 bases in between. Here the CDR3 reads CASSLGGRPSYEQYF. The CDR3 coding sequence is TGTGCCAGCAGTTTGGGTGGGAGGCCCTCCTACGAGCAGTACTTC. The variable domain in full, completed from reference TRBV28 and TRBJ2-7, reads DVKVTQSSRYLVKRTGEKVFLECVQDMDHENMFWYRQDPGLGLRLIYFSYDVKMKEKGDIPEGYSVSREKKERFSLILESASTNQTSMYLCASSLGGRPSYEQYFGPGTRLTVT.